These T cell receptor beta chains were read from a single sample in a study of shared clonotypes between healthy human individuals. Sequenced by immunoSEQ multiplex PCR; TCRdb stores in-frame clones only, minus some. Of over 400,000 clones in the sample, around four fifths were seen once. Sequencing used PBMCs. The receptor source for this set is a middle-aged woman in good health. Some clones in this sample may be carry-over from other donors' samples. CDR3s include the opening cysteine and the closing phenylalanine or tryptophan. A D gene is named only where the DNA matches it firmly. The size entry is marked missing in some rows and otherwise reads once, few, many or a size class.

cdr3_aa: CASRPGSSYNEQFF
cdr3_nt: TGTGCCAGCCGCCCGGGGAGCTCCTACAATGAGCAGTTCTTC
d_call: NA
j_call: TRBJ2-1
v_call: TRBV14
clone_size: NA

cdr3_aa: CASSGTGTLAYEQYF
cdr3_nt: TGTGCCAGCAGTGGAACCGGGACTCTGGCATACGAGCAGTACTTC
d_call: NA
j_call: TRBJ2-7
v_call: TRBV6-1
clone_size: NA

cdr3_aa: CASSFGTVNSPLHF
cdr3_nt: TGCGCCAGCAGCTTTGGGACGGTGAATTCACCCCTCCACTTT
d_call: NA
j_call: TRBJ1-6
v_call: TRBV5-1
clone_size: once

cdr3_aa: CASRGGLAGANEQYF
cdr3_nt: TGTGCCAGCAGGGGGGGGCTAGCGGGAGCAAACGAGCAGTACTTC
d_call: TRBD2
j_call: TRBJ2-7
v_call: TRBV7-9
clone_size: NA

cdr3_aa: CAWGTALGNTIYF
cdr3_nt: TGTGCCTGGGGGACAGCTTTGGGAAACACCATATATTTT
d_call: TRBD1
j_call: TRBJ1-3
v_call: TRBV30
clone_size: few

cdr3_aa: CATSRDGIAGREQYF
cdr3_nt: TGTGCCACCAGCAGAGATGGGATAGCGGGTCGGGAGCAGTACTTC
d_call: TRBD2
j_call: TRBJ2-7
v_call: TRBV15
clone_size: once

cdr3_aa: CSVEGGTRNEQFF
cdr3_nt: TGCAGCGTTGAAGGGGGGACTAGGAATGAGCAGTTCTTC
d_call: TRBD2
j_call: TRBJ2-1
v_call: TRBV29-1
clone_size: few

cdr3_aa: CASPPSEAYSNQPQHF
cdr3_nt: TGTGCCAGCCCACCAAGCGAAGCATATAGCAATCAGCCCCAGCATTTT
d_call: NA
j_call: TRBJ1-5
v_call: TRBV18
clone_size: NA

cdr3_aa: CASSATSGSTDTQYF
cdr3_nt: TGTGCCAGCAGCGCTACTAGCGGGAGCACAGATACGCAGTATTTT
d_call: TRBD2
j_call: TRBJ2-3
v_call: TRBV9
clone_size: NA

cdr3_aa: CASSRPQGAMNTEAFF
cdr3_nt: TGTGCCAGCAGTCGGCCACAGGGGGCTATGAACACTGAAGCTTTCTTT
d_call: TRBD1
j_call: TRBJ1-1
v_call: TRBV6-6
clone_size: once

cdr3_aa: CAISELGAAYNEQFF
cdr3_nt: TGTGCCATCAGTGAGTTAGGAGCGGCTTACAATGAGCAGTTCTTC
d_call: NA
j_call: TRBJ2-1
v_call: TRBV10-3
clone_size: NA

cdr3_aa: CASSRGGQGSDTQYF
cdr3_nt: TGTGCCAGCAGCCGGGGGGGACAGGGATCAGATACGCAGTATTTT
d_call: NA
j_call: TRBJ2-3
v_call: TRBV7-3
clone_size: NA

cdr3_aa: CASGAPSGSITGELFF
cdr3_nt: TGTGCCAGCGGGGCCCCTAGCGGGAGTATAACCGGGGAGCTGTTTTTT
d_call: TRBD2
j_call: TRBJ2-2
v_call: TRBV19
clone_size: few

cdr3_aa: CASSLAPAGGVEKLFF
cdr3_nt: TGTGCCAGCAGCTTAGCTCCGGCAGGGGGTGTTGAAAAACTGTTTTTT
d_call: TRBD1
j_call: TRBJ1-4
v_call: TRBV11-2
clone_size: NA

cdr3_aa: CASSSTGIYNSPLHF
cdr3_nt: TGTGCCAGCAGTTCTACAGGGATCTATAATTCACCCCTCCACTTT
d_call: NA
j_call: TRBJ1-6
v_call: TRBV28
clone_size: few

cdr3_aa: CAWAGTGGFTEAFF
cdr3_nt: TGTGCCTGGGCCGGGACAGGGGGCTTCACTGAAGCTTTCTTT
d_call: TRBD1
j_call: TRBJ1-1
v_call: TRBV30
clone_size: NA

cdr3_aa: CASSLLAGGYNEQFF
cdr3_nt: TGTGCCAGCAGCTTACTAGCGGGAGGCTACAATGAGCAGTTCTTC
d_call: TRBD2
j_call: TRBJ2-1
v_call: TRBV7-9
clone_size: NA

cdr3_aa: CASSEGGYNEQFF
cdr3_nt: TGCGCCAGCAGTGAAGGGGGGTACAATGAGCAGTTCTTC
d_call: NA
j_call: TRBJ2-1
v_call: TRBV10-1
clone_size: medium-sized

cdr3_aa: CASSLGGPGTQYF
cdr3_nt: TGTGCCAGCAGCTTAGGAGGTCCCGGGACCCAGTACTTC
d_call: NA
j_call: TRBJ2-5
v_call: TRBV11-3
clone_size: NA

cdr3_aa: CASSLAGTGNTEAFF
cdr3_nt: TGCGCCAGCAGCTTGGCCGGGACAGGGAACACTGAAGCTTTCTTT
d_call: TRBD1
j_call: TRBJ1-1
v_call: TRBV5-1
clone_size: NA

cdr3_aa: CASTVGRPTTGELFF
cdr3_nt: TGTGCCAGCACGGTCGGGAGGCCAACCACCGGGGAGCTGTTTTTT
d_call: TRBD2
j_call: TRBJ2-2
v_call: TRBV6-5
clone_size: NA

cdr3_aa: CASSGLGGFGYTF
cdr3_nt: TGTGCCAGCAGTGGTCTGGGGGGTTTTGGCTACACCTTC
d_call: NA
j_call: TRBJ1-2
v_call: TRBV28
clone_size: NA

cdr3_aa: CASRGDRVREKLFF
cdr3_nt: TGTGCCAGCAGAGGTGACAGGGTAAGAGAAAAACTGTTTTTT
d_call: TRBD1
j_call: TRBJ1-4
v_call: TRBV7-4
clone_size: NA

cdr3_aa: CASSIRKMASGRGGETQYF
cdr3_nt: TGTGCCAGTAGTATTAGAAAAATGGCTAGCGGGAGAGGTGGTGAGACCCAGTACTTC
d_call: TRBD2
j_call: TRBJ2-5
v_call: TRBV19
clone_size: NA

cdr3_aa: CASSQDLGTSSYEQYF
cdr3_nt: TGCGCCAGCAGCCAAGATCTGGGCACAAGCTCCTACGAGCAGTACTTC
d_call: NA
j_call: TRBJ2-7
v_call: TRBV4-3
clone_size: NA

cdr3_aa: CASTPGAGTYEQYF
cdr3_nt: TGTGCCAGCACCCCGGGGGCGGGTACCTACGAGCAGTACTTC
d_call: NA
j_call: TRBJ2-7
v_call: TRBV2
clone_size: once

cdr3_aa: CASSDGTGEVYNEQFF
cdr3_nt: TGTGCCAGCAGCGACGGGACAGGGGAAGTTTACAATGAGCAGTTCTTC
d_call: TRBD1
j_call: TRBJ2-1
v_call: TRBV13
clone_size: NA

cdr3_aa: CASSSLAGEQFF
cdr3_nt: TGTGCCAGCAGTTCACTAGCGGGTGAGCAGTTCTTC
d_call: TRBD2
j_call: TRBJ2-1
v_call: TRBV28
clone_size: few

cdr3_aa: CASSPTGGLYEQYF
cdr3_nt: TGTGCCAGCTCACCGACAGGGGGCTTATACGAGCAGTACTTC
d_call: TRBD1
j_call: TRBJ2-7
v_call: TRBV18
clone_size: NA

cdr3_aa: CASSQGGVGSAYNSPLHF
cdr3_nt: TGCGCCAGCAGCCAAGGTGGTGTGGGGTCTGCCTATAATTCACCCCTCCACTTT
d_call: NA
j_call: TRBJ1-6
v_call: TRBV4-1
clone_size: NA

cdr3_aa: CASSQEVDSSYNSPLHF
cdr3_nt: TGTGCCAGCAGCCAAGAGGTGGACAGCTCCTATAATTCACCCCTCCACTTT
d_call: NA
j_call: TRBJ1-6
v_call: TRBV4-2
clone_size: NA

cdr3_aa: CASSLGGLIYNEQFF
cdr3_nt: TGCGCCAGCAGCTTAGGTGGACTAATTTACAATGAGCAGTTCTTC
d_call: NA
j_call: TRBJ2-1
v_call: TRBV5-1
clone_size: NA

cdr3_aa: CASSYSGASYGYTF
cdr3_nt: TGTGCCAGCAGTTACAGTGGGGCTAGCTATGGCTACACCTTC
d_call: NA
j_call: TRBJ1-2
v_call: TRBV6-5
clone_size: NA

cdr3_aa: CASSLGQNSYTF
cdr3_nt: TGTGCCAGCAGCTTGGGACAGAATAGCTACACCTTC
d_call: NA
j_call: TRBJ1-2
v_call: TRBV5-5
clone_size: once

cdr3_aa: CASSLEARLSGTEAFF
cdr3_nt: TGCGCCAGCAGCTTGGAAGCCCGCCTTTCGGGTACTGAAGCTTTCTTT
d_call: NA
j_call: TRBJ1-1
v_call: TRBV5-1
clone_size: NA

cdr3_aa: CASSGPGNEKLFF
cdr3_nt: TGTGCCAGCAGCGGTCCGGGAAATGAAAAACTGTTTTTT
d_call: NA
j_call: TRBJ1-4
v_call: TRBV2
clone_size: NA

cdr3_aa: CASSRELMNTEAFF
cdr3_nt: TGTGCCAGTAGCAGGGAACTCATGAACACTGAAGCTTTCTTT
d_call: NA
j_call: TRBJ1-1
v_call: TRBV19
clone_size: once

cdr3_aa: CASSLLDRETTEAFF
cdr3_nt: TGCGCCAGCAGCCTACTGGACAGGGAGACCACTGAAGCTTTCTTT
d_call: TRBD1
j_call: TRBJ1-1
v_call: TRBV5-1
clone_size: NA

cdr3_aa: CASSQVPYEQYF
cdr3_nt: TGCGCCAGCTCTCAAGTCCCCTACGAGCAGTACTTC
d_call: NA
j_call: TRBJ2-7
v_call: TRBV10-2
clone_size: NA

cdr3_aa: CATSENWASSYEQYF
cdr3_nt: TGTGCCACCAGCGAAAATTGGGCCTCCTCCTACGAGCAGTACTTC
d_call: NA
j_call: TRBJ2-7
v_call: TRBV15
clone_size: few

cdr3_aa: CASSPRAQETQYF
cdr3_nt: TGTGCCAGCTCCCCCAGGGCACAAGAGACCCAGTACTTC
d_call: NA
j_call: TRBJ2-5
v_call: TRBV18
clone_size: NA